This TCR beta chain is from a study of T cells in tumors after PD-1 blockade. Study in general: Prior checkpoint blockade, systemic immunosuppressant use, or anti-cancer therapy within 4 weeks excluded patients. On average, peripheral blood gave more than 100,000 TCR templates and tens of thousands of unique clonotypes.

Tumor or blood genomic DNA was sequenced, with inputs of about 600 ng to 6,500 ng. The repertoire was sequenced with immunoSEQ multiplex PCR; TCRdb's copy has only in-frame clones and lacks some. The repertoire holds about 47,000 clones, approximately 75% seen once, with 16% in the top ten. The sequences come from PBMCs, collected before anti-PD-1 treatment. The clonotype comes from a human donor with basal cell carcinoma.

CDR3 amino acids: CSVLVMTGLYEQYF. As DNA, the CDR3 is TGCAGCGTTTTAGTGATGACAGGTCTCTACGAGCAGTACTTC. V usage is TRBV29-1 and J usage is TRBJ2-7; D possibly corresponds to TRBD1 (6 bases). Germline V lookup: CDR1 SQVTM, CDR2 ANQGSEA. CDR3 size: 14 residues. V was pared by 5 bases and J by 3 bases, with 17 bases between.